The 16 T cell receptor beta chains given below trace back to one sample, sequenced in a study of blood T cell repertoires in COVID-19. Using immunoSEQ multiplex PCR, the repertoire was profiled, and TCRdb retains in-frame clones only, with some absent. The repertoire holds about 280,000 clones, with around 85% as singletons. Sequencing input: peripheral blood. The receptors derive from a woman in her seventies with acute or convalescent COVID-19.

The DNA of the CDR3 is TGTGCCAGCAGCGCCCTCAGGGCCGGGGAGCTGTTTTTT. The encoded protein is CASSALRAGELFF. The chain uses TRBV11-3 and TRBJ2-2, with D possibly matching TRBD1 (5 bases). This CDR3 contains 13 residues. The germline V gene encodes CDR1 SGHNT and CDR2 YENEEA. The ends were cut back, 5 bases at V and 6 bases at J, with 10 bases in the middle.

About this clone: The identical CDR3 is also encoded by other nucleotide sequences in the sample. The chain employs TRBV5-1 and TRBJ2-3; 8 bases match TRBD2. Germline V gene lookup returns CDR1 SGHRS and CDR2 YFSETQ. The CDR3 totals 15 residues. V was pared by 2 bases and J by 1 base, with 3 bases of the junction left unmatched. The CDR3 nucleotides read TGCGCCAGCAGCTTTAGCGGGGATCGCACAGATACGCAGTATTTT. Protein: CASSFSGDRTDTQYF.

This clone was recorded only once. Additional DNA sequences in this sample encode the identical CDR3. V is TRBV5-1 and J is TRBJ2-3, with D uncertain. Deletions cut 2 bases from V and 0 bases from J, with 7 bases between. The germline gives CDR1 SGHRS, CDR2 YFSETQ. The CDR3 is made up of 14 amino acids. CDR3 coding DNA: TGCGCCAGCAGCTTTCGAGCAAGCACAGATACGCAGTATTTT. Translated, it gives CASSFRASTDTQYF.

The CDR3 DNA reads as TGCGCCAGCAGCCCGACAGGGTCCGGGGAGCTGTTTTTT. Its translation is CASSPTGSGELFF. The gene calls are TRBV5-1 and TRBJ2-2, with TRBD1 matching over 7 bases. Germline CDR1 is SGHRS and CDR2 is YFSETQ. Trimming cost V 4 bases and J 6 bases; bases outside gene matches: 3. The CDR3 is made up of 13 amino acids.

The CDR3 is CSVRDRAYGYTF. The CDR3 DNA reads TGCAGCGTGCGGGACAGGGCCTATGGCTACACCTTC. This chain joins TRBV29-1 and TRBJ1-2; 9 positions match TRBD1. This CDR3 contains 12 residues. V dropped 6 bases and J dropped 4; count of bases not matched to a gene: 3. Germline values: CDR1 SQVTM, CDR2 ANQGSEA.

The chain uses TRBV2 and TRBJ2-1; the match to TRBD1 covers 8 bases. The germline V gene has CDR1 SNHLY and CDR2 FYNNEI. The CDR3 covers 17 residues. V shed 6 bases, J shed 0 bases, and the junction held 10 bases outside the gene matches. CDR3 loop: CASRPDRGRSSYNEQFF. The CDR3 DNA reads TGTGCCAGCAGACCCGACAGGGGCCGGAGCTCCTACAATGAGCAGTTCTTC.

The rearrangement links TRBV20-1 to TRBJ2-1, with D possibly TRBD2 on 5 matching bases. V dropped 3 bases and J dropped 2 bases, with 8 bases sitting between them. The CDR3 loop spans 13 amino acids. CDR1 is DFQATT, CDR2 SNEGSKA, per germline (reference sequence). CDR3: CSASPGTYNEQFF. Written as DNA, the CDR3 is TGCAGTGCTAGTCCGGGAACCTACAATGAGCAGTTCTTC.

This chain links TRBV9 with TRBJ2-2; 7 nucleotides match TRBD1. The CDR3 covers 13 residues. The trim removed 10 bases at V and 2 bases at J, leaving 5 bases unmatched. Germline CDR1 SGDLS, CDR2 YYNGEE. The CDR3 DNA is TGTGCCTCGGGACAGACAAACACCGGGGAGCTGTTTTTT. This sequence encodes CASGQTNTGELFF.

The chain is built from TRBV5-4 and TRBJ1-2; 9 nucleotides line up with TRBD1. The CDR3 covers 13 residues. J lost 6 bases, V lost 6 bases, and 6 bases had no gene match. CDR1 and CDR2 (germline): SGHNT, YYREEE (reference sequence). The CDR3 is CASNLGQGDGYTF. As DNA, the CDR3 is TGTGCCAGCAATCTGGGACAGGGAGATGGCTACACCTTC. Drawing the rest from reference TRBV5-4 and TRBJ1-2, the complete variable domain is ETGVTQSPTHLIKTRGQQVTLRCSSQSGHNTVSWYQQALGQGPQFIFQYYREEENGRGNFPPRFSGLQFPNYSSELNVNALELDDSALYLCASNLGQGDGYTFGSGTRLTVV.

This sequence joins TRBV5-1 and TRBJ1-1, with 7 positions matching TRBD1. Germline CDR1 and CDR2: SGHRS and YFSETQ. V was pared by 4 bases and J by 9 bases, with 12 bases of the junction left unmatched. The CDR3 totals 14 residues. CDR3 region: CASSPGGDRVKAFF. The CDR3, as DNA: TGCGCCAGCAGCCCAGGGGGAGACCGAGTGAAAGCTTTCTTT.

J is TRBJ1-1 and V is TRBV5-1; D possibly corresponds to TRBD1 (6 bases). V was clipped by 0 bases and J by 6 bases, with 12 bases between them. The CDR3 sequence is 14 residues long. Germline loops: CDR1 SGHRS, CDR2 YFSETQ. CDR3 sequence reads: CASSLEQGRAEAFF. The CDR3 DNA sequence: TGCGCCAGCAGCTTGGAACAGGGAAGGGCTGAAGCTTTCTTT. The full variable domain, with the rest looked up from reference TRBV5-1 and TRBJ1-1, is KAGVTQTPRYLIKTRGQQVTLSCSPISGHRSVSWYQQTPGQGLQFLFEYFSETQRNKGNFPGRFSGRQFSNSRSEMNVSTLELGDSALYLCASSLEQGRAEAFFGQGTRLTVV.

The chain links TRBV5-1 to TRBJ2-7, with 7 bases identical to TRBD1. Trimming at V came to 3 bases and at J to 3 bases, leaving 6 bases not matched to a gene. CDR3 size: 14 residues. CDR1 is SGHRS and CDR2 is YFSETQ in the germline V gene. The CDR3 reads CASSSRDRGYEQYF. The CDR3 coding sequence is TGCGCCAGCAGCTCCCGGGACAGAGGCTACGAGCAGTACTTC.

The chain uses TRBV7-9 and TRBJ1-3, with TRBD1 matching over 9 bases. CDR1 and CDR2 from the germline V gene are SEHNR and FQNEAQ (reference sequence). The CDR3 extends over 18 amino acids. Trimming at V came to 5 bases and at J to 0 bases, leaving 11 bases not matched to a gene. The CDR3 loop reads CASSASGTGKSSGNTIYF. Here the CDR3 DNA reads TGTGCCAGCAGCGCATCCGGGACAGGGAAGAGCTCTGGAAACACCATATATTTT.

V is TRBV9 and J is TRBJ1-1, with D perhaps TRBD1 (5 bases). The CDR3 totals 16 residues. Trimming took 0 bases from V and 6 from J, leaving 18 bases between them. CDR1 is SGDLS, CDR2 YYNGEE, per germline. Here the CDR3 DNA reads TGTGCCAGCAGCGTAGGGGCAAAGGGGAATTTCCCTGAAGCTTTCTTT. The encoded protein is CASSVGAKGNFPEAFF. Filled out from reference TRBV9 and TRBJ1-1, the complete variable domain reads DSGVTQTPKHLITATGQRVTLRCSPRSGDLSVYWYQQSLDQGLQFLIQYYNGEERAKGNILERFSAQQFPDLHSELNLSSLELGDSALYFCASSVGAKGNFPEAFFGQGTRLTVV.

This sequence joins TRBV3-1 (or the pseudogene TRBV3-2) and TRBJ1-5; D not certain. This CDR3 has 14 residues. The germline V gene has CDR1 LGHDT and CDR2 YNNKEL (reference sequence). The V end lost 1 base, the J end lost 5 bases, and 9 bases lay between the germline ends. CDR3 protein: CASSQAGKDQPQHF. Here the CDR3 DNA reads TGTGCCAGCAGCCAAGCAGGAAAAGATCAGCCCCAGCATTTT.

The V and J genes are TRBV5-1 and TRBJ1-5; D unclear. The CDR3 has 13 residues. CDR1 and CDR2 from the germline V gene are SGHRS and YFSETQ. Trimming stripped 4 bases from V and 5 bases from J, with 10 bases between. CDR3 nucleotide sequence: TGCGCCAGCAGCCTCACCCAGGATCAGCCCCAGCATTTT. Translating gives CASSLTQDQPQHF.